This entry is about one T cell receptor (beta chain). The antigen remains unidentified. The record originates from a study of T cell repertoires in cytomegalovirus infection. General study results and limits: Clonotypes of TCR beta that were HLA-C-restricted and CMV-specific dominated the ex vivo response.

This CDR3 is 15 amino acids long. Trimming shortened V by 3 bases and J by 1 base, and 15 bases separated the two germline ends. In germline, CDR1 is SQVTM, CDR2 ANQGSEA. TCRdb redid the calling of the reads with MiXCR, one entry per CDR3 protein. The sample has 200,000 to 250,000 distinct CDR3 sequences, about 12% seen once. This clonotype was sampled from a human donor in good health (CMV status not recorded). Some clones in this sample may be carry-over from other donors' samples. This chain connects TRBV29-1 to TRBJ1-1, with D perhaps TRBD1 (5 bases). The sample comprised PBMCs. Written as DNA, the CDR3 is TGCAGCGTTGACCTGATTGACAGTTCGAACACTGAAGCTTTCTTT. Encoded protein: CSVDLIDSSNTEAFF.